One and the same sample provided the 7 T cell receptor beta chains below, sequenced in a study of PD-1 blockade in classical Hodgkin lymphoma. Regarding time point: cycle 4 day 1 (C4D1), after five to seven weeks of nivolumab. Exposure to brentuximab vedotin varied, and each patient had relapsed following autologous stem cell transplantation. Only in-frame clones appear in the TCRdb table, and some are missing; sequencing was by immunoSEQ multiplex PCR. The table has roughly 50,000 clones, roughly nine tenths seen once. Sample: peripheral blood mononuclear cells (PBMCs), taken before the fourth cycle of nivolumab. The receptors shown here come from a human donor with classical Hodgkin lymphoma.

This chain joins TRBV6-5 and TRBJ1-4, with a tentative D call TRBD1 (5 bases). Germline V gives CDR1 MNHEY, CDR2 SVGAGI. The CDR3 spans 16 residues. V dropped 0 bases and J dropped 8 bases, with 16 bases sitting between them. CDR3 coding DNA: TGTGCCAGCAGTTACTCCCGAAGGGGAGGTGGGGAAAAACTGTTTTTT. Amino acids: CASSYSRRGGGEKLFF.

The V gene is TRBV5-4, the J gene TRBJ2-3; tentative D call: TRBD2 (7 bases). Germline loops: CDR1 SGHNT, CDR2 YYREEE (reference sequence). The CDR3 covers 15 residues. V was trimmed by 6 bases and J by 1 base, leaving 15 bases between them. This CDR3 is CASTSGGGRTDTQYF. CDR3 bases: TGTGCCAGCACCTCGGGCGGGGGCCGCACAGATACGCAGTATTTT.

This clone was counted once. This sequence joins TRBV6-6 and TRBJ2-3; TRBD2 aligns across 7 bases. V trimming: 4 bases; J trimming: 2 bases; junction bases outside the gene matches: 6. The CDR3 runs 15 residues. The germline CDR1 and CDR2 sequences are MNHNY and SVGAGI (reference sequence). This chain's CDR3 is CASSWVTSATDTQYF. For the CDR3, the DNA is TGTGCCAGCAGTTGGGTTACTAGCGCCACAGATACGCAGTATTTT.

CDR3 coding DNA: TGTGCCAGCAGCGAGCGGACAGGGAGGAGCCCCACTCGGACCGGGGAGCTGTTTTTT. Protein product: CASSERTGRSPTRTGELFF. The chain recombines TRBV9 with TRBJ2-2; 8 bases agree with TRBD1. V shed 3 bases and J 5 bases; nucleotides not matched to a gene: 18. The CDR3 length is 19 residues. Germline values: CDR1 SGDLS, CDR2 YYNGEE.

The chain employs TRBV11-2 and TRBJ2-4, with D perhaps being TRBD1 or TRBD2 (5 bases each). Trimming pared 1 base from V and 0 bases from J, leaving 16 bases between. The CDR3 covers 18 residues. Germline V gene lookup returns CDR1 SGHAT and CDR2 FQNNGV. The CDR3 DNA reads TGTGCCAGCAGCTTAGTCGGCCTGGGGGTAATAGCCAAAAACATTCAGTACTTC. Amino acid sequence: CASSLVGLGVIAKNIQYF.

CDR3 sequence: CASSLAVHLVGGYTF. The CDR3 DNA reads as TGCGCCAGCAGCTTGGCCGTCCACCTTGTCGGTGGCTACACCTTC. The chain recombines TRBV5-1 with TRBJ1-2; unclear D gene. Deletions cut 0 bases from V and 7 bases from J, with 16 bases between. CDR1 and CDR2 (germline): SGHRS, YFSETQ. This CDR3 spans 15 amino acids.

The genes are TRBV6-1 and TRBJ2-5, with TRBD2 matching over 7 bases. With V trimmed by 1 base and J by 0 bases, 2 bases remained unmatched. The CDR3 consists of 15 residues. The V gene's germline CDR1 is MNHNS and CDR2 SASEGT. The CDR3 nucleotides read TGTGCCAGCAGTGAAGAGCTAGCGGACCAAGAGACCCAGTACTTC. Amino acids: CASSEELADQETQYF.